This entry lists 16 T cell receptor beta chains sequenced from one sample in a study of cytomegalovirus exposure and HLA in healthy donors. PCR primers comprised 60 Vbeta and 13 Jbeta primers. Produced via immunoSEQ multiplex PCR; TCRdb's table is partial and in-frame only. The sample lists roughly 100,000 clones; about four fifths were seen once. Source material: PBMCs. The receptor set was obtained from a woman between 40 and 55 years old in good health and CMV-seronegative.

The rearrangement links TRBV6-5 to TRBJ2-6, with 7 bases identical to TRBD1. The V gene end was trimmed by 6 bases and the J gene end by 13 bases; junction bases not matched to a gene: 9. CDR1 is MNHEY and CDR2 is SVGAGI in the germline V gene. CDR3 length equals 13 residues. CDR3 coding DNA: TGTGCCAGCAGGAGGACAGGTCCGGGAGTCCTGACTTTC. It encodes CASRRTGPGVLTF.

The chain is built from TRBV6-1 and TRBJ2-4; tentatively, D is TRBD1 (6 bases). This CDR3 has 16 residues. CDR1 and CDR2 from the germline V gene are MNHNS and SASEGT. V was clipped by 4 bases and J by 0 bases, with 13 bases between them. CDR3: CASSAYRDLAKNIQYF. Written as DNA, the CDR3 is TGTGCCAGCAGTGCCTACAGGGATCTAGCCAAAAACATTCAGTACTTC.

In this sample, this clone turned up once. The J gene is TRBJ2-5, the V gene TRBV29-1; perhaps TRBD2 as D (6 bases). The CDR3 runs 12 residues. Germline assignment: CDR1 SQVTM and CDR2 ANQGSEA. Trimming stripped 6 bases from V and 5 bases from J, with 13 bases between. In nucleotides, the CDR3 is TGCAGCGTCCCCTGGGGGAGGGAGACCCAGTACTTC. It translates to CSVPWGRETQYF.

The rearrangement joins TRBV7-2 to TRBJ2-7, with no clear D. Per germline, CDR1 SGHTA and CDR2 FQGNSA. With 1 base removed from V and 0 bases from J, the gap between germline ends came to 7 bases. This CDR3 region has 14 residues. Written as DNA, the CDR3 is TGTGCCAGCAGCTTAGATCACGGCTCCTACGAGCAGTACTTC. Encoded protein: CASSLDHGSYEQYF.

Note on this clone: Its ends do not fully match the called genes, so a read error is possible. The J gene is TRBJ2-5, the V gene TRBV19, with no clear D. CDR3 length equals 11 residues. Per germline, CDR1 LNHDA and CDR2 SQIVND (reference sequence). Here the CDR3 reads CASSIGQTRNF. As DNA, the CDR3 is TGTGCCAGTAGTATCGGTCAGACAAGGAACTTC.

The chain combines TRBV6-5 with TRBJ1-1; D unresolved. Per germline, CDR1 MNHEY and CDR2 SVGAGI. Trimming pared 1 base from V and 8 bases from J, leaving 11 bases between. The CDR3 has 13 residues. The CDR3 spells CASSYFSGWEAFF. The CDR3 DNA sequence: TGTGCCAGCAGTTACTTTAGCGGTTGGGAAGCTTTCTTT.

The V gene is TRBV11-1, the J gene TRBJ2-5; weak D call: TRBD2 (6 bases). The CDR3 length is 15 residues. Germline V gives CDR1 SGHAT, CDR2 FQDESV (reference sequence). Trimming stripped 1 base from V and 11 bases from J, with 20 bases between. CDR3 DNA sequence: TGTGCCAGCAGCTTAGACGGGGAGGCTAGCCTTGGGCAGTACTTC. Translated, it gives CASSLDGEASLGQYF.

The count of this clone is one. The CDR3 loop is CASSLQTYEQYF. The CDR3 nucleotides are TGTGCCAGCAGCTTACAGACCTACGAGCAGTACTTC. This chain joins TRBV7-2 and TRBJ2-7; D is unresolved. V gave up 2 bases and J gave up 2 bases, with 4 bases separating them. CDR1 is SGHTA, CDR2 FQGNSA, per germline. The CDR3 has 12 amino acids.

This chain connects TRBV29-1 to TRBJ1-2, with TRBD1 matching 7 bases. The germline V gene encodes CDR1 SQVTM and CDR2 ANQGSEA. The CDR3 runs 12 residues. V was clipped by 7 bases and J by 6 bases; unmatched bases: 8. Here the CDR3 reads CSGGQSEDGYTF. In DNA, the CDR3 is TGCAGCGGGGGACAGAGTGAGGATGGCTACACCTTC.

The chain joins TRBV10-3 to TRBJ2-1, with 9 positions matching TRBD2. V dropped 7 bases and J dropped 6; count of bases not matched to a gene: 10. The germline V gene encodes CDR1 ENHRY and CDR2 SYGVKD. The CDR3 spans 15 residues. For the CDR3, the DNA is TGTGCCATCAATCCTAGCGGGACCAACATCAATGAGCAGTTCTTC. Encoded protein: CAINPSGTNINEQFF.

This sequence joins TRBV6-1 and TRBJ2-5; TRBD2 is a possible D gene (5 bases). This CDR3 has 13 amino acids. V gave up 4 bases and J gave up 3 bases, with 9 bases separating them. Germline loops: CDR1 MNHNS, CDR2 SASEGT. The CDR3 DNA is TGTGCCAGCAGTGTGGACTGGGAAGAGACCCAGTACTTC. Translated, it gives CASSVDWEETQYF.

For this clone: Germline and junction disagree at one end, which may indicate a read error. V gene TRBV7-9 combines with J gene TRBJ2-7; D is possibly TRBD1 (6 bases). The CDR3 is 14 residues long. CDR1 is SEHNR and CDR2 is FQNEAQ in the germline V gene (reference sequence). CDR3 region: CSSSFGQRLYEQYF. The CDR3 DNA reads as TGTTCCAGCAGCTTCGGACAGCGCCTCTACGAGCAGTACTTC.

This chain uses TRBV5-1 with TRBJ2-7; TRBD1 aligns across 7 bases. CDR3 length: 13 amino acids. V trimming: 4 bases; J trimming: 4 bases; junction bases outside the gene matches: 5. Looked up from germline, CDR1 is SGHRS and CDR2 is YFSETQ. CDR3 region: CASSVLTGYEQYF. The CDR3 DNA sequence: TGCGCCAGCAGCGTACTGACAGGGTACGAGCAGTACTTC.

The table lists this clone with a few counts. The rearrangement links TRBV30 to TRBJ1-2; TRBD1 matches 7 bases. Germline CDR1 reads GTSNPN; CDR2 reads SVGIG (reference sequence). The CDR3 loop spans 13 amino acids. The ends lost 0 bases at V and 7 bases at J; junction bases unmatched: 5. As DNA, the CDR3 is TGTGCCTGGAGTGTAGGGGGCTACAGTGGCTACACCTTC. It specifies CAWSVGGYSGYTF.

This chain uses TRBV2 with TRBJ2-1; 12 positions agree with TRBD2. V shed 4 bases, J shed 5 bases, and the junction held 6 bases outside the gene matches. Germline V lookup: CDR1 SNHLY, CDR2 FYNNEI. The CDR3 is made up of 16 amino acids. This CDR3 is CASSASGRASNNEQFF. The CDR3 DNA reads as TGTGCCAGCAGTGCTAGCGGGAGGGCCTCGAACAATGAGCAGTTCTTC.

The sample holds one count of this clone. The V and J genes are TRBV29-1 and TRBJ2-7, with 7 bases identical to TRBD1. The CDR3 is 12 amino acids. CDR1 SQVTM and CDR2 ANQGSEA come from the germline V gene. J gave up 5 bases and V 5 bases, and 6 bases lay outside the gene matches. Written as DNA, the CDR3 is TGCAGCGTTAAAACAGGGGTCCACGAGCAGTACTTC. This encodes CSVKTGVHEQYF.